Shown below are 13 T cell receptor beta chains from a single sample sequenced in a study of T cell clonality in common variable immunodeficiency. Generated by immunoSEQ multiplex PCR, the TCRdb table keeps only in-frame clones and is missing some. The table lists approximately 40,000 clones, with no singletons. The sample comprised peripheral blood mononuclear cells. The source is a person aged 18 to 75 in good health.

This clone was recorded many times. Read data end 3 residues before the CDR3 end; the end is taken from the germline J gene. V is TRBV7-6 and J is TRBJ2-4; perhaps TRBD2 as D (6 bases). V was clipped by 6 bases and J by 8 bases, with 14 bases between them. The germline V gene encodes CDR1 SGHVS and CDR2 FNYEAQ. The CDR3 contains 13 residues. CDR3 bases read: TGTGCCAGCAGTATCTCACCGGGGGACATT. Amino acid sequence: CASSISPGDI. The entire CDR3 protein reads CASSISPGDIQYF.

This clone came up many times. The read falls 3 residues short of the CDR3 end, and the missing part is taken from the germline J gene. The J gene is TRBJ1-1, the V gene TRBV6-4, with unresolved D. Germline V CDR1 and CDR2: MRHNA, SNTAGT. With 6 bases removed from V and 3 bases from J, the gap between germline ends came to 11 bases. The CDR3 spans 13 residues. The CDR3 loop reads CASRLKADTEAFF. The sequenced CDR3 bases are TGTGCCAGCAGGCTAAAAGCGGACACTGAA.

This clone was counted at least ten times. The CDR3 end lies 3 residues beyond the end of the read and is filled in from the germline J gene. The V gene is TRBV2, the J gene TRBJ2-1; 11 bases are shared with TRBD2. CDR3 size: 15 residues. The germline CDR1 and CDR2 sequences are SNHLY and FYNNEI. Trimming at V came to 6 bases and at J to 8 bases, leaving 9 bases not matched to a gene. The sequenced CDR3 bases are TGTGCCAGCAGGGGGGGGACTAGCGGCTTCGATGAG. Translated: CASRGGTSGFDE. The CDR3, in full, reads CASRGGTSGFDEQFF.

This clone occurred many times. The read terminates 3 residues before the CDR3 end, so the remaining end is supplied by the germline J gene. The chain recombines TRBV19 with TRBJ2-3, with 12 bases lining up with TRBD2. Germline CDR1 and CDR2: LNHDA and SQIVND (reference sequence). This CDR3 is 15 amino acids long. Trimming took 6 bases from V and 4 from J; bases not matched to a gene: 5. Incomplete CDR3 DNA: TGTGCCAGTAGGCGACTAGCGGGAGTTCCAGATACG. Its translation: CASRRLAGVPDT. The whole CDR3 region reads CASRRLAGVPDTQYF.

This clone was detected many times. Read sequence stops 3 residues before the CDR3 end, and the germline J gene provides the missing end. The gene calls are TRBV5-6 and TRBJ2-5, with a weak D call TRBD2 (5 bases). From germline, CDR1 is SGHDT and CDR2 YYEEEE. The CDR3 has 13 amino acids. Trimming shortened V by 3 bases and J by 5 bases, and 11 bases separated the two germline ends. The covered CDR3 bases are TGTGCCAGCAGCTCCCTAGCCCAGGAGACC. It codes for CASSSLAQET. The CDR3 in full is CASSSLAQETQYF.

Many counts were recorded for this clone. Read data end 3 residues before the CDR3 end; the end is taken from the germline J gene. The V and J genes are TRBV6-1 and TRBJ1-5; D remains unclear. CDR3 length equals 15 residues. CDR1 and CDR2 from the germline V gene are MNHNS and SASEGT. Trimming shortened V by 1 base and J by 9 bases, and 16 bases separated the two germline ends. Incomplete CDR3 DNA: TGTGCCAGCAGTGAAGGGGTCCTTGACTTGCGGCCC. Its protein is CASSEGVLDLRP. The complete CDR3 protein is CASSEGVLDLRPQHF.

This clone was observed at least ten times. The read ends 3 residues before the CDR3 terminus; that terminus is restored from the germline J gene. The gene calls are TRBV19 and TRBJ1-6, with D perhaps matching TRBD1 (5 bases). The CDR3 loop spans 14 amino acids. Per the germline V gene, CDR1 is LNHDA and CDR2 is SQIVND (reference sequence). Trimming removed 5 bases at V and 7 bases at J, with 12 bases between. The CDR3 DNA, read in part, is TGTGCCAGTAGTCAGGGAGTGCGGAATTCACCC. Translated: CASSQGVRNSP. In full, the CDR3 reads CASSQGVRNSPLHF.

This clone was seen at least ten times. The observed sequence ends 3 residues before the CDR3 terminus, with the missing tail filled in from the germline J gene. The chain carries TRBV20-1 and TRBJ2-3, with D possibly being TRBD1 (5 bases). Germline CDR1 DFQATT, CDR2 SNEGSKA (reference sequence). The CDR3 totals 13 residues. Trimming took off 5 bases at V and 0 bases at J, with 9 bases between the two ends. CDR3 bases read: TGCAGTGCTGTGGCAGGGAGCACAGATACG. It yields the protein CSAVAGSTDT. The whole CDR3 protein reads CSAVAGSTDTQYF.

This clone was found many times. The read comes to an end 3 residues before the CDR3 does, leaving the germline J gene to fill in the end. The V call is TRBV10-3, the J call TRBJ2-1; D call uncertain. Trimming pared 2 bases from V and 9 bases from J, leaving 11 bases between. Per germline, CDR1 ENHRY and CDR2 SYGVKD. This CDR3 is 13 amino acids long. The CDR3 DNA, read in part, is TGTGCCATCAGTGAGGTGGCCGTATCTGAG. Translated: CAISEVAVSE. The full-length CDR3 reads as CAISEVAVSEQFF.

This clone was counted at least ten times. Read coverage stops 3 residues before the CDR3 terminus; the germline J gene supplies the remainder. The chain has TRBV18 and TRBJ1-5; perhaps TRBD1 as D (5 bases). Trimming removed 3 bases at V and 0 bases at J, with 12 bases between. The CDR3 covers 16 residues. CDR1 KGHSH and CDR2 LQKENI come from the germline V gene. CDR3 amino acids: CASSPGTGPSNQPQHF. Incomplete CDR3 DNA: TGTGCCAGCTCACCCGGAACAGGACCTAGCAATCAGCCC.

This clone was found many times. Read coverage stops 3 residues before the CDR3 terminus; the germline J gene supplies the remainder. V gene TRBV5-1 combines with J gene TRBJ2-3; 7 positions agree with TRBD1. Looked up from germline, CDR1 is SGHRS and CDR2 is YFSETQ. The CDR3 totals 19 residues. With 0 bases clipped from V and 0 bases from J, the junction kept 13 bases outside the gene matches. The CDR3 protein is CASSLGPLGWDSSTDTQYF. Partial CDR3 DNA: TGCGCCAGCAGCTTGGGGCCCCTGGGGTGGGACAGCAGCACAGATACG.

This clone was seen at least ten times. The observed sequence ends 3 residues before the CDR3 terminus, with the missing tail filled in from the germline J gene. The chain employs TRBV6-1 and TRBJ1-1; D is unresolved. Germline-derived CDR1 and CDR2 are MNHNS and SASEGT. Trimming cost V 6 bases and J 4 bases, with 18 bases left between them. CDR3 size: 15 residues. The part of the CDR3 DNA that was read is TGTGCCAGCAGAGAAACAGCGGTTTGGGGCACTGAA. Translated: CASRETAVWGTE. The whole CDR3 protein reads CASRETAVWGTEAFF.

This clone was picked up many times. The read gets to within 3 residues of the CDR3 end, and the germline J gene fills in the rest. The chain couples TRBV5-1 to TRBJ2-1; 8 positions agree with TRBD2. Germline trimming cut 4 bases from V and 4 bases from J; bases unmatched to any gene: 7. In germline, CDR1 is SGHRS, CDR2 YFSETQ. This CDR3 contains 15 residues. The CDR3: CASSGAEREYNEQFF. The CDR3 DNA, read in part, is TGCGCCAGCAGCGGGGCTGAGCGGGAGTACAATGAG.